The 23 T cell receptor beta chains below all came from one sample that was sequenced in a study of regulatory T cells in long-lasting Graves disease. Time point meaning: newly diagnosed GD, antithyroid drugs for less than 3 months. RNA extracted from PBMCs served as the sequencing template. Relying on iRepertoire HTBI primers and Arm-PCR of CDR3 regions, the team built TCR beta libraries. TCRdb itself ran the multiplex PCR reads through MiXCR, one entry per CDR3 protein. In the table there are about 560,000 distinct CDR3 sequences, 16% of which are singletons. This same sample was also part of a study on T cells in Graves' hyperthyroidism and ophthalmopathy.

Source: peripheral blood mononuclear cells (PBMCs), taken at new diagnosis, from a patient treated with antithyroid drugs. Receptors originate from a man aged 18 to 30 with Graves disease.

This clonotype appeared a single time. The chain uses TRBV6-1 and TRBJ2-1; 10 bases are a match to TRBD2. Germline V lookup: CDR1 MNHNS, CDR2 SASEGT. This CDR3 contains 16 residues. The V gene end was trimmed by 6 bases and the J gene end by 7 bases; junction bases not matched to a gene: 12. For the CDR3, the DNA is TGTGCCAGCAGACCTCTAGCGGGAGCCTCTGGGAATGAGCAGTTCTTC. This gives the protein CASRPLAGASGNEQFF.

Here the CDR3 DNA reads TGTGCCAGCAGCTTGTGGGCGGGAGGGCCCAATGAGCAGTTCTTC. This encodes CASSLWAGGPNEQFF. The genes are TRBV7-3 and TRBJ2-1; TRBD2 aligns across 9 bases. The CDR3 is 15 amino acids. Trimming cost V 3 bases and J 6 bases; bases outside gene matches: 6. CDR1 SGHTA and CDR2 FQGTGA come from the germline V gene.

This clonotype was seen ten or more times. The V and J genes are TRBV29-1 and TRBJ2-7, with 10 bases aligning to TRBD1. The CDR3 contains 14 residues. V dropped 4 bases and J dropped 4; count of bases not matched to a gene: 7. The germline CDR1 and CDR2 sequences are SQVTM and ANQGSEA. The CDR3 loop is CSVGDRGRLYEQYF. The CDR3 DNA is TGCAGCGTTGGGGACAGGGGAAGACTTTACGAGCAGTACTTC.

The genes are TRBV20-1 and TRBJ2-2; 8 positions match TRBD1. The germline gives CDR1 DFQATT, CDR2 SNEGSKA (reference sequence). Losses at the gene ends were 5 bases for V and 6 bases for J; bases not matched to a gene: 8. The CDR3 is 14 amino acids. The DNA of the CDR3 is TGCAGTGCTTCGCCCGACAGGGGTCCCGGGGAGCTGTTTTTT. It encodes CSASPDRGPGELFF.

The rearrangement links TRBV3-1 to TRBJ1-2; D possibly corresponds to TRBD1 (5 bases). CDR3 length equals 16 residues. CDR1 is LGHDT, CDR2 YNNKEL, per germline (reference sequence). Trimming removed 1 base from V and 8 bases from J, with 20 bases in between. In nucleotides, the CDR3 is TGTGCCAGCAGCCAAGGTTCAGGGAGGGCCTTCGGAGGCTACACCTTC. Its protein product is CASSQGSGRAFGGYTF.

V is TRBV29-1 and J is TRBJ2-1, with TRBD2 identical over 11 bases. This CDR3 has 18 amino acids. V shed 3 bases and J 0 bases; nucleotides not matched to a gene: 10. The germline V gene encodes CDR1 SQVTM and CDR2 ANQGSEA. The CDR3 loop is CSVDWGGLAVSSYNEQFF. The CDR3 DNA reads as TGCAGCGTTGACTGGGGGGGACTAGCGGTTAGCTCCTACAATGAGCAGTTCTTC.

V gene TRBV9 combines with J gene TRBJ2-5, with a weak D call TRBD1 (5 bases). The better agreement between TRBJ2-1 and the DNA end casts doubt on the J call. This CDR3 comprises 14 residues. Looked up from germline, CDR1 is SGDLS and CDR2 is YYNGEE. This chain's CDR3 is CASSVGGRADEQFF. DNA for the CDR3: TGTGCCAGCAGCGTAGGCGGCAGGGCCGATGAGCAGTTCTTC.

This clonotype was counted between two and nine times. CDR3 bases: TGTGCCAGCAGCTACCAGAGCTCACTAGCGATTTTGGAGACCCAGTACTTC. Translated: CASSYQSSLAILETQYF. This sequence joins TRBV7-6 and TRBJ2-5; 7 bases agree with TRBD2. Losses at the gene ends were 4 bases for V and 5 bases for J; bases not matched to a gene: 16. The CDR3 has 17 residues. Germline assignment: CDR1 SGHVS and CDR2 FNYEAQ.

This clonotype has a count of ten or more. The chain employs TRBV20-1 and TRBJ2-5, with 8 bases matching TRBD2. V gave up 3 bases and J gave up 1 base; unmatched junction bases: 1. The CDR3 runs 13 residues. Germline CDR1 and CDR2: DFQATT and SNEGSKA (reference sequence). The CDR3 nucleotides read TGCAGTGCTAGCGGGGGGGCCCAAGAGACCCAGTACTTC. Amino acids: CSASGGAQETQYF.

There are many counts of this clonotype. The chain has TRBV20-1 and TRBJ2-3, with a weak D call TRBD2 (5 bases). V lost 3 bases to trimming and J lost 5 bases, with 21 bases between them. CDR1 is DFQATT and CDR2 is SNEGSKA in the germline V gene (reference sequence). This CDR3 region has 16 residues. The CDR3 bases are TGCAGTGCTAGCCTTGAGGGAGACCTCGGAGGAGATACGCAGTATTTT. This translates into CSASLEGDLGGDTQYF.

This clonotype was counted many times. The chain employs TRBV5-1 and TRBJ2-7; D is unclear. Trimming left V 0 bases short and J 0 bases short, with 7 bases between. The CDR3 is 14 amino acids. Germline CDR1 and CDR2: SGHRS and YFSETQ. The CDR3 region has the DNA TGCGCCAGCAGCTTGGTTGTCAGCTCCTACGAGCAGTACTTC. Its protein is CASSLVVSSYEQYF.

On this clonotype: A much larger clone differs by one base, so this may be a read error. The conserved final phenylalanine or tryptophan is absent from the CDR3, which likely points to a read error. The chain combines TRBV5-1 with TRBJ2-7; 10 bases are a match to TRBD1. V was clipped by 4 bases and J by 3 bases; unmatched bases: 7. This CDR3 is built from 15 residues. CDR1 and CDR2 from the germline V gene are SGHRS and YFSETQ. CDR3 nucleotide sequence: TGCGCCAGCAGCAAGGACAGGGGGATCGGCTACGAGCAGTACTCC. It yields the protein CASSKDRGIGYEQYS.

This chain uses TRBV19 with TRBJ2-3; D not resolved. V lost 2 bases to trimming and J lost 0 bases, with 9 bases between them. This CDR3 region has 15 residues. Germline V gene sequence: CDR1 LNHDA, CDR2 SQIVND (reference sequence). CDR3 nucleotide sequence: TGTGCCAGTAGTATATTGGTAGCTAGCACAGATACGCAGTATTTT. Encoded protein: CASSILVASTDTQYF.

The chain recombines TRBV9 with TRBJ2-1; 16 nucleotides line up with TRBD2. After removal of 2 bases from V and 8 bases from J, the junction contained 1 base not matched to a gene. CDR3 length: 15 residues. CDR1 is SGDLS and CDR2 is YYNGEE in the germline V gene. The CDR3 here is CASSVGTSGRDEQFF. The DNA of the CDR3 is TGTGCCAGCAGCGTTGGGACTAGCGGGAGGGATGAGCAGTTCTTC.

This clonotype appeared many times. This sequence joins TRBV7-9 and TRBJ1-1; D call uncertain. The germline CDR1 and CDR2 sequences are SEHNR and FQNEAQ (reference sequence). This CDR3 is built from 16 residues. V lost 0 bases and J lost 2, with 13 bases in between. The CDR3 sequence: CASSLARVRPNTEAFF. The CDR3 DNA reads TGTGCCAGCAGCTTAGCGCGAGTGCGCCCTAACACTGAAGCTTTCTTT.

The table lists this clonotype with many counts. The V and J genes are TRBV7-9 and TRBJ2-7, with 9 bases fitting TRBD1. From germline, CDR1 is SEHNR and CDR2 FQNEAQ (reference sequence). With 7 bases clipped from V and 4 bases from J, the junction kept 14 bases outside the gene matches. The CDR3 length is 16 residues. The CDR3 protein is CASKPSKGQGGYEQYF. The CDR3 bases are TGTGCCAGCAAACCATCCAAGGGACAGGGAGGTTACGAGCAGTACTTC.

CDR3 nucleotides: TGCAGCGTTGAAACGACAGGGGGCTACGAGCAGTACTTC. Its translation is CSVETTGGYEQYF. The chain carries TRBV29-1 and TRBJ2-7, with TRBD1 matching 9 bases. CDR1 SQVTM and CDR2 ANQGSEA come from the germline V gene. The junction had 2 bases not matched to a gene; V was cut back by 2 bases and J by 3 bases. This CDR3 spans 13 amino acids.

A word on this clonotype: With a much larger clone just one base away, this may be a read error. The chain links TRBV20-1 to TRBJ2-7; weak D call: TRBD2 (5 bases). V was clipped by 7 bases and J by 3 bases, with 19 bases between them. CDR3 length equals 14 residues. Germline CDR1 reads DFQATT; CDR2 reads SNEGSKA (reference sequence). Here the CDR3 DNA reads TGCAGTGTTAGGTCCGGGTTGGCGGGCTACGAGCAGTACTTC. Its translation: CSVRSGLAGYEQYF.

This chain connects TRBV7-2 to TRBJ2-4; no firm D call. CDR3 length equals 14 residues. Trimming pared 2 bases from V and 8 bases from J, leaving 13 bases between. Germline V CDR1 and CDR2: SGHTA, FQGNSA. The CDR3 DNA sequence: TGTGCCAGCAGCTTAAGGCAGATTTACGACATTCAGTACTTC. Amino acids: CASSLRQIYDIQYF.

This clonotype was found many times. This chain connects TRBV19 to TRBJ2-2, with no clear D. V was cut by 1 base and J by 4 bases, with 7 bases left in between. Looked up from germline, CDR1 is LNHDA and CDR2 is SQIVND (reference sequence). The CDR3 consists of 14 residues. For the CDR3, the DNA is TGTGCCAGTAGTATAGTCGGAGCCACCGGGGAGCTGTTTTTT. This codes for CASSIVGATGELFF. Combining the CDR3 with reference TRBV19 and TRBJ2-2 gives the whole variable domain DGGITQSPKYLFRKEGQNVTLSCEQNLNHDAMYWYRQDPGQGLRLIYYSQIVNDFQKGDIAEGYSVSREKKESFPLTVTSAQKNPTAFYLCASSIVGATGELFFGEGSRLTVL.

The chain joins TRBV3-1 to TRBJ2-7; 7 bases agree with TRBD2. V was pared by 4 bases and J by 3 bases, with 3 bases of the junction left unmatched. Germline CDR1 reads LGHDT; CDR2 reads YNNKEL (reference sequence). CDR3 length: 13 residues. The CDR3 loop is CASSRGLLYEQYF. The CDR3 DNA is TGTGCCAGCAGCCGGGGACTACTCTACGAGCAGTACTTC.

This clonotype was found many times. The chain uses TRBV12-5 and TRBJ1-1; 7 bases match TRBD1. J lost 1 base, V lost 4 bases, and 3 bases had no gene match. Germline assignment: CDR1 LGHNT and CDR2 FRNRAP. CDR3 length: 14 residues. The CDR3 protein is CASGSSGGNTEAFF. In DNA form, the CDR3 reads TGTGCTAGTGGTTCGTCAGGGGGGAACACTGAAGCTTTCTTT.

This clonotype was found many times. The chain has TRBV12-3 or TRBV12-4 and TRBJ2-1, with D possibly TRBD1 on 5 matching bases. The CDR3 covers 17 residues. Trimming left V 5 bases short and J 2 bases short, with 19 bases between. CDR3 DNA sequence: TGTGCCAGCAGTCCCCTCTCAGGGCGAAGGACCTACAATGAGCAGTTCTTC. Its protein is CASSPLSGRRTYNEQFF.